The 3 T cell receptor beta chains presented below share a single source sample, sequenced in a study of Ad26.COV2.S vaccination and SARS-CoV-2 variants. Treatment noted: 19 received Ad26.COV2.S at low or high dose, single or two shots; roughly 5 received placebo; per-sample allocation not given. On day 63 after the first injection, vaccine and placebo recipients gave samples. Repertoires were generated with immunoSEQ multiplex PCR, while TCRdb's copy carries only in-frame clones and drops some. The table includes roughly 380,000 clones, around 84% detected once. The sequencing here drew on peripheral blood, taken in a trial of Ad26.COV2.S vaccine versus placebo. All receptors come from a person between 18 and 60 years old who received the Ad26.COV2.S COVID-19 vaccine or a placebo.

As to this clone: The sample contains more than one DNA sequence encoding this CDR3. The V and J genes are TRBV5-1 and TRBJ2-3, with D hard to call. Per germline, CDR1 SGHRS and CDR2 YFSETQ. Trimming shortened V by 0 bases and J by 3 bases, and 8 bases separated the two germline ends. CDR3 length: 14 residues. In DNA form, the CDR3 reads TGCGCCAGCAGCTTGGGAGGAACGACAGATACGCAGTATTTT. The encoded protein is CASSLGGTTDTQYF.

Here the CDR3 DNA reads TGTGCCAGCTCACCAGGGGACGGTCAAAATGAGCAGTTCTTC. Protein sequence: CASSPGDGQNEQFF. This chain joins TRBV18 and TRBJ2-1; tentatively, D is TRBD1 or TRBD2 (5 bases each). Deletions cut 2 bases from V and 7 bases from J, with 12 bases between. The CDR3 is 14 amino acids. CDR1 KGHSH and CDR2 LQKENI come from the germline V gene.

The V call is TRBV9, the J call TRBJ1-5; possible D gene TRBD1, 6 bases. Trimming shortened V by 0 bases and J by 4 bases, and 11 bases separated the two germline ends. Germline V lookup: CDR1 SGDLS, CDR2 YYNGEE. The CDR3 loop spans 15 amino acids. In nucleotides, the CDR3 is TGTGCCAGCAGCGTAGCCGGACAGCCAAATCAGCCCCAGCATTTT. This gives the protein CASSVAGQPNQPQHF.